This is a list of T cell receptor beta chains from one sample in a study of human T cells and chemical hapten exposure. MiXCR, run by TCRdb on the RACE reads, gives a single entry per CDR3 protein. The sample carries 65,000 to 95,000 distinct CDR3 sequences, more than 6.5% recorded once. The material sequenced was whole blood, taken in connection with sensitization to the hapten diphenylcyclopropenone (DPC). The source of these receptors is a woman in her 30s with alopecia areata. Some clones in this sample may be carry-over from other donors' samples. Both conserved end residues are part of each CDR3. A D gene is named only where the DNA matches it firmly. Clone sizes are given selectively: once, few, many, or a class where the clone is expanded.

TRBJ1-1 TRBV29-1 few . CSVYERGVGTEAFF TGCAGCGTTTACGAACGGGGGGTGGGCACTGAAGCTTTCTTT
TRBJ1-5 TRBV2 few . CASSPPVNKPQHF TGTGCCAGCAGCCCCCCGGTTAATAAGCCCCAGCATTTT
TRBJ1-6 TRBV3-1 many TRBD1 CASSHTGQGGNSPLHF TGTGCCAGCAGCCATACGGGACAGGGCGGGAATTCACCCCTCCACTTT
TRBJ1-1 TRBV25-1 many TRBD1 CASIRGHTEAFF TGTGCCAGCATAAGGGGGCACACTGAAGCTTTCTTT
TRBJ2-3 TRBV5-1 many . CASSLARDTQYF TGCGCCAGCAGCTTGGCCAGAGATACGCAGTATTTT
TRBJ1-6 TRBV3-1 many TRBD1 CASSHRQGAPNSPLHF TGTGCCAGCAGCCATCGACAGGGGGCGCCTAATTCACCCCTCCACTTT
TRBJ2-3 TRBV5-4 few TRBD1 CASSFSPDREPDTQYF TGTGCCAGCAGCTTCTCCCCTGACAGGGAACCAGATACGCAGTATTTT
TRBJ1-2 TRBV29-1 few . CSVDGGGPDGYTF TGCAGCGTTGACGGAGGAGGACCCGATGGCTACACCTTC
TRBJ1-1 TRBV29-1 few . CSAANTEAFF TGCAGCGCTGCGAACACTGAAGCTTTCTTT
TRBJ2-3 TRBV5-5 . . CASSLTGARDTQYF TGTGCCAGCAGCTTAACCGGGGCAAGAGATACGCAGTATTTT
TRBJ1-1 TRBV29-1 many TRBD1 CSVPPNAGGNTEAFF TGCAGCGTTCCCCCCAACGCAGGGGGGAACACTGAAGCTTTCTTT
TRBJ2-7 TRBV2 many . CASSEALLAGSPEQYF TGTGCCAGCAGTGAAGCGCTGTTGGCAGGGTCCCCCGAGCAGTACTTC
TRBJ1-1 TRBV2 . . CASSAGMGTEAFF TGTGCCAGCAGTGCCGGGATGGGCACTGAAGCTTTCTTT
TRBJ2-1 TRBV6-6 few . CASRKQPDNEQFF TGTGCCAGCAGAAAACAGCCGGACAATGAGCAGTTCTTC
TRBJ2-7 TRBV6-5 many . CASSSVSTSSYEQYF TGTGCCAGCAGTTCCGTGAGTACAAGCTCCTACGAGCAGTACTTC
TRBJ1-2 TRBV5-1 many . CASSLDPIGGYTF TGCGCCAGCAGCTTGGACCCGATTGGGGGCTACACCTTC
TRBJ1-2 TRBV3-1 many . CASSQVAGSNYGYTF TGTGCCAGCAGCCAAGTCGCAGGGTCTAACTATGGCTACACCTTC
TRBJ1-6 TRBV6-5 many . CASSPRVPRVRNSPLHF TGTGCCAGCAGTCCGAGAGTTCCCAGGGTGCGGAATTCACCCCTCCACTTT
TRBJ1-2 TRBV2 many . CASASARGTYGYTF TGTGCCAGCGCCTCCGCGAGGGGGACCTATGGCTACACCTTC
TRBJ2-4 TRBV29-1 few TRBD2 CSVAGTTGDIQYF TGCAGCGTCGCCGGGACTACCGGAGACATTCAGTACTTC
TRBJ1-1 TRBV5-1 many . CASSLQGSDTEAFF TGCGCCAGCAGCTTGCAGGGGTCGGACACTGAAGCTTTCTTT
TRBJ2-3 TRBV12-5 many . CASGPTGLDTDTQYF TGTGCTAGTGGACCCACAGGGCTCGACACAGATACGCAGTATTTT
TRBJ2-3 TRBV7-3 few TRBD2 CASSPRTSGGADTQYF TGTGCCAGCAGCCCCCGGACTAGCGGGGGGGCAGATACGCAGTATTTT
TRBJ1-1 TRBV5-1 few . CASITGSEAFF TGCGCCAGCATAACAGGGTCTGAAGCTTTCTTT
TRBJ1-1 TRBV20-1 many TRBD1 CSAKDRADTEAFF TGCAGTGCCAAGGACAGGGCGGACACTGAAGCTTTCTTT
TRBJ1-1 TRBV12-3/TRBV12-4 . TRBD1 CASSPRQGVLSAEAFF TGTGCCAGCAGTCCTAGACAGGGGGTGCTGAGCGCTGAAGCTTTCTTT
TRBJ2-3 TRBV10-1 many . CASIGDSTDTQYF TGCGCCAGCATCGGAGACTCCACAGATACGCAGTATTTT
TRBJ2-3 TRBV5-1 few . CASSLAPGTDTQYF TGCGCCAGCAGCTTGGCACCAGGCACAGATACGCAGTATTTT
TRBJ2-7 TRBV6-6 . . CASSPSRASPYEQYF TGTGCCAGCAGTCCCAGTCGGGCCTCTCCCTACGAGCAGTACTTC